This TCR beta chain was observed in a study of PD-L1 blockade in urothelial cancer. Study information: Patients began atezolizumab, 1,200 mg intravenously every 3 weeks, in the mid-2010s. Patients' histories included 0 to 3 prior chemotherapy regimens. Analyses used blood from 3 weeks (second dose) and 6 weeks after treatment start.

The CDR3 is made up of 15 amino acids. J lost 4 bases, V lost 3 bases, and 7 bases had no gene match. The V gene's germline CDR1 is GTSNPN and CDR2 SVGIG (reference sequence). Sequencing was performed with immunoSEQ multiplex PCR; in TCRdb, only in-frame clones are kept and a portion is missing. The top ten hold over 7.5% of the sample, which has about 84,000 clones, 82% seen once. Enrolled patients showed locally advanced or metastatic urothelial carcinoma. The clonotype was recovered from a man aged 70 or older with urothelial cancer. The chain uses TRBV30 and TRBJ2-2, with 8 positions matching TRBD1. Sequenced material: PBMCs, taken around atezolizumab (anti-PD-L1) treatment. The CDR3 protein is CAWSRQGAVTGELFF. CDR3 DNA sequence: TGTGCCTGGAGCCGGCAGGGGGCGGTCACCGGGGAGCTGTTTTTT.